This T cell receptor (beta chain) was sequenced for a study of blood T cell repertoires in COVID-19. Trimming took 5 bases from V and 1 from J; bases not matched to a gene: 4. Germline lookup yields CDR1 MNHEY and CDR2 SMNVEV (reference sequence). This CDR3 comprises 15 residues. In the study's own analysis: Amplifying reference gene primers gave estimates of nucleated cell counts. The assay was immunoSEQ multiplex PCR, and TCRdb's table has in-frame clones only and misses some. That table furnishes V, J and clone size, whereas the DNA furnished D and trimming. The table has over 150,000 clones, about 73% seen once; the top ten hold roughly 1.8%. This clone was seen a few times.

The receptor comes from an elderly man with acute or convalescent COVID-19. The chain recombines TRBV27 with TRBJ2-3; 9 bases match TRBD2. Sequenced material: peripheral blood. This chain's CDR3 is CASSTQRGGTDTQYF. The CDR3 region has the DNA TGTGCCAGCAGTACCCAGCGGGGGGGCACAGATACGCAGTATTTT.